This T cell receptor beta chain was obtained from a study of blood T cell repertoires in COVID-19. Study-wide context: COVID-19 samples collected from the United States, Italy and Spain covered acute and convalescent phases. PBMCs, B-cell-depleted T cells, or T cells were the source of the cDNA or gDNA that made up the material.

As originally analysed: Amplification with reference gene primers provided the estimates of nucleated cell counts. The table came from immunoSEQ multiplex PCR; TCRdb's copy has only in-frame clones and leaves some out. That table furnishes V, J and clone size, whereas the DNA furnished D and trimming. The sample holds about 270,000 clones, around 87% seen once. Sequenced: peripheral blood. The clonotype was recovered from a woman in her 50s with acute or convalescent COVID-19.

This CDR3 is CASSPTGGVHQPQHF. The CDR3 nucleotides read TGTGCCAGCAGCCCTACAGGGGGCGTTCATCAGCCCCAGCATTTT. The gene calls are TRBV11-2 and TRBJ1-5; 9 bases are a match to TRBD1. CDR1 and CDR2 (germline): SGHAT, FQNNGV. V gave up 5 bases and J gave up 5 bases; unmatched junction bases: 7. This CDR3 comprises 15 residues.